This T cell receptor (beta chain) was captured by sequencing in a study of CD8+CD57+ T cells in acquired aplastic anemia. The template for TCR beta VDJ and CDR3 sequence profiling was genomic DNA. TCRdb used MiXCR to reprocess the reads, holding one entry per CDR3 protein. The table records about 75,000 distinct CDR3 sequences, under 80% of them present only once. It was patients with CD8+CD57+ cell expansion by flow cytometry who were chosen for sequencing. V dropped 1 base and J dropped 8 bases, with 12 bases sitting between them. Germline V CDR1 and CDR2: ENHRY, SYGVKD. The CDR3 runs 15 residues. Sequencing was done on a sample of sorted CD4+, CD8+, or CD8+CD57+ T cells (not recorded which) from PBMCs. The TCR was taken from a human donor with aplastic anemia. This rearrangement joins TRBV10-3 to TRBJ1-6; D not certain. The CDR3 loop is CAISELGLGDSPLHF. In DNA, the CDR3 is TGTGCCATCAGTGAGTTGGGCCTGGGTGATTCACCCCTCCACTTT.